The table lists the clone carrying this T cell receptor beta chain with a few counts. The target antigen is unknown. The data originate from a study of post-analysis software for immune sequencing data. Study in general: The study covered relapsing-remitting, secondary progressive and progressive-relapsing courses of multiple sclerosis. Points from the study as a whole: With TRBV5-6, TRBV5-1 and TRBV20-1 included, a handful of TRBV segments were more frequent in patients than in controls. Batch-mates among the samples co-clustered strongly by F measure. A significant reduction in normalized Chao1 diversity was observed in multiple sclerosis patients versus controls.

The CDR3 sequence is 18 residues long. CDR1 and CDR2 from the germline V gene are MNHEY and SVGAGI. Sequencing libraries made from TCR beta cDNA carried unique molecular identifiers. Roughly 490,000 cDNA molecules came from 1 to 10 million T cells. In TCRdb, the PCR reads were re-called with MiXCR into one record per CDR3 protein. The sample holds around 770,000 distinct CDR3 sequences; roughly 50% are singletons and the top ten take over 4.5%. The rearrangement links TRBV6-5 to TRBJ2-4, with 9 bases identical to TRBD1. TRBJ2-7 explains the end of the DNA better; the J call may be wrong. The receptor comes from a girl between 5 and 17 years old with multiple sclerosis. Sequencing was carried out using blood. The CDR3: CASSYLPLQQGAKYEQYF. Written as DNA, the CDR3 is TGTGCCAGCAGTTACCTACCCCTCCAACAGGGGGCTAAATACGAGCAGTACTTC.